The clone carrying this TCR beta chain was counted between two and nine times. The data stem from a study of patients and donors after allogeneic stem cell transplantation. The CDR3 contains 13 residues. Germline V gives CDR1 SGHTA, CDR2 FQGNSA. Trimming stripped 2 bases from V and 4 bases from J, with 8 bases between. TCRdb independently ran MiXCR on the RT-PCR reads; one entry per CDR3 protein. The table records about 400,000 distinct CDR3 sequences, 16% of them present only once. The TCR sequence derives from a human donor who was either an allogeneic HSCT recipient or a stem cell or donor lymphocyte infusion donor (not recorded which). It is not recorded whose cells these are; they may come from a transplant donor. The chain employs TRBV7-2 and TRBJ1-1; D remains ambiguous. The sample was blood, either unsorted or a sorted T cell fraction (not recorded which). In nucleotides, the CDR3 is TGTGCCAGCAGCTTAAGGGTCGCCACTGAAGCTTTCTTT. Residues: CASSLRVATEAFF.